A single sample is the source of the 5 T cell receptor beta chains below, sequenced in a study of OX40 agonist ivuxolimab in advanced cancers. Generated by immunoSEQ multiplex PCR, the TCRdb table keeps only in-frame clones and is missing some. The table has roughly 65,000 clones, around 83% seen once; the top ten hold approximately 2.5%. Sequencing was performed on CD4+ or CD8+ T cells sorted from blood, taken in a trial of the OX40 agonist ivuxolimab. These receptors were obtained from an adult with an advanced solid tumor such as melanoma, head and neck, liver or kidney cancer.

The V call is TRBV5-7, the J call TRBJ2-5; D may be TRBD2 (7 bases). TRBV5-7 is an ORF; its function is uncertain. The CDR3 runs 17 residues. V dropped 0 bases and J dropped 6 bases, with 21 bases sitting between them. The CDR3 sequence is CASSLVGRGALRKTQYF. The CDR3 coding sequence is TGTGCCAGCAGCTTGGTCGGCCGGGGGGCCTTACGCAAGACCCAGTACTTC.

The chain couples TRBV11-2 to TRBJ2-7; 9 nucleotides line up with TRBD1. The ends lost 5 bases at V and 7 bases at J; junction bases unmatched: 9. The CDR3 sequence is 14 residues long. Per germline, CDR1 SGHAT and CDR2 FQNNGV. CDR3 residues: CASSRDRGSEEQYF. Here the CDR3 DNA reads TGTGCCAGCAGCCGTGACAGGGGGAGTGAGGAGCAGTACTTC.

The chain joins TRBV28 to TRBJ2-2; 8 bases agree with TRBD2. Germline CDR1 MDHEN, CDR2 SYDVKM. V lost 5 bases and J lost 2; bases outside the gene matches: 7. This CDR3 region has 16 residues. CDR3 sequence reads: CASSEATSGNTGELFF. The CDR3 coding sequence is TGTGCCAGCAGTGAGGCAACTAGCGGAAACACCGGGGAGCTGTTTTTT.

This chain uses TRBV6-6 with TRBJ1-5, with D perhaps TRBD1 (6 bases). The CDR3 sequence is 16 residues long. Trimming took 2 bases from V and 0 from J, leaving 11 bases between them. Per germline, CDR1 MNHNY and CDR2 SVGAGI (reference sequence). The CDR3 sequence is CASSYRPGDSNQPQHF. CDR3 DNA: TGTGCCAGCAGTTACCGTCCAGGGGATAGCAATCAGCCCCAGCATTTT.

The chain employs TRBV21-1 and TRBJ2-3. TRBV21-1 is tagged as a pseudogene. The CDR3 has 12 amino acids. CDR3 in amino acids: CASSQPVDTQYF. The DNA for the CDR3 is TGTGCCAGCAGTCAACCCGTAGATACGCAGTATTTT.